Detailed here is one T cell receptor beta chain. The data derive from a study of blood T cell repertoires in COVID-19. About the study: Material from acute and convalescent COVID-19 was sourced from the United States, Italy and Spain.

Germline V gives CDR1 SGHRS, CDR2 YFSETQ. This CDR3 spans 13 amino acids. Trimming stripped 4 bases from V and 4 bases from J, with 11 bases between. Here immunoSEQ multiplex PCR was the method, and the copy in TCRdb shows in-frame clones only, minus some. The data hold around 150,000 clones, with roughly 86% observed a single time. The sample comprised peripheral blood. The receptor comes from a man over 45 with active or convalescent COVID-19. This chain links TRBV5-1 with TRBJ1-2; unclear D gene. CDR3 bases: TGCGCCAGCAGCCCTGACTTAGCCTATGGCTACACCTTC. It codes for CASSPDLAYGYTF.